This T cell receptor beta chain was retrieved from a study of shared clonotypes between healthy human individuals. Study details: Each donor had three CD4 naive, three CD4 memory, two CD8 naive and one CD8 memory plate.

In the CD4+ fraction, cells were divided into CD45RA+ naive and CD45RA-negative memory subsets. TCRdb keeps only in-frame clones here, not all; method: immunoSEQ multiplex PCR. The sample lists under 2.5 million clones, about 90% seen once, with approximately 0.41% in the top ten. V lost 9 bases to trimming and J lost 0 bases, with 14 bases between them. CDR3 size: 14 residues. CDR1 and CDR2 from the germline V gene are MNHNS and SASEGT. The source material was naive CD4+ T cells from PBMCs. The subset was: CD45RA+ positively selected. This TCR came from a man aged 18-30 years in good health. Some clones in this sample may be carry-over from other donors' samples. The chain links TRBV6-1 to TRBJ1-2; D remains unclear. CDR3 region: CASRTEATNYGYTF. In nucleotides, the CDR3 is TGTGCCAGTCGGACGGAAGCTACTAACTATGGCTACACCTTC.